One sample yielded the 18 T cell receptor beta chains listed below, sequenced in a study of cytomegalovirus exposure and HLA in healthy donors. The PCR contained 60 Vbeta and 13 Jbeta primers. Profiled with immunoSEQ multiplex PCR; TCRdb holds only in-frame clones, not every one. In the table there are under 200,000 clones, 65% to 85% of which are singletons. The sample comprised PBMCs. The receptors come from a woman aged 30 to 39 in good health and CMV-seropositive.

A few counts support this clone. V usage is TRBV7-3 and J usage is TRBJ2-3; TRBD1 aligns across 8 bases. CDR1 is SGHTA, CDR2 FQGTGA, per germline. V gave up 3 bases and J gave up 9 bases; unmatched junction bases: 2. The CDR3 is 12 amino acids. The CDR3 DNA follows: TGTGCCAGCAGCTTGGGGACAGGCACGCAGTATTTT. Translated: CASSLGTGTQYF.

This clone was seen more than once but under ten times. The gene calls are TRBV7-2 and TRBJ1-3; tentatively, D is TRBD1 (6 bases). The V gene lost 0 bases and the J gene lost 5 bases, with 20 bases spanning the gap. Germline lookup yields CDR1 SGHTA and CDR2 FQGNSA. CDR3 size: 18 residues. CDR3 amino acids: CASSLAPPYRDRRNTIYF. The CDR3 DNA sequence: TGTGCCAGCAGCTTAGCTCCTCCCTACAGGGATAGAAGAAACACCATATATTTT.

The chain is built from TRBV7-7 and TRBJ2-3; 11 nucleotides match TRBD1. The germline gives CDR1 SSHAT, CDR2 FNYEAQ (reference sequence). V shed 11 bases, J shed 3 bases, and the junction held 13 bases outside the gene matches. The CDR3 contains 16 residues. CDR3 protein: CAYLQAGQGVTDTQYF. CDR3 in DNA: TGTGCCTACTTGCAAGCGGGACAGGGGGTAACAGATACGCAGTATTTT.

This chain connects TRBV7-9 to TRBJ1-2; TRBD1 matches 9 bases. Germline-derived CDR1 and CDR2 are SEHNR and FQNEAQ (reference sequence). With V trimmed by 4 bases and J by 2 bases, 8 bases remained unmatched. The CDR3 length is 16 residues. The CDR3 coding sequence is TGTGCCAGCAGCTCCCCATCAACAGGGGGCAACTATGGCTACACCTTC. This sequence encodes CASSSPSTGGNYGYTF.

For this clone: The CDR3 does not end in the conserved phenylalanine or tryptophan, so this is likely a read error. The genes are TRBV25-1 and TRBJ1-2; D remains unclear. Looked up from germline, CDR1 is MGHDK and CDR2 is SYGVNS. This CDR3 spans 16 amino acids. Trimming left V 1 base short and J 2 bases short, with 14 bases between. The chain's CDR3 is CASSEWGGRGNYGYTL. CDR3 nucleotide sequence: TGTGCCAGCAGTGAATGGGGAGGGCGCGGGAACTATGGCTACACCCTC.

In DNA, the CDR3 is TGTGCCAGCAGCCAGCCGGGACAGGGAGGAAATGGCTACACCTTC. Protein: CASSQPGQGGNGYTF. The V gene is TRBV5-4, the J gene TRBJ1-2, with TRBD1 matching 9 bases. CDR3 length: 15 amino acids. In germline, CDR1 is SGHNT, CDR2 YYREEE (reference sequence). The ends lost 4 bases at V and 6 bases at J; junction bases unmatched: 10.

This sequence joins TRBV5-1 and TRBJ1-5; D possibly corresponds to TRBD1 (6 bases). Trimming shortened V by 5 bases and J by 4 bases, and 16 bases separated the two germline ends. CDR1 and CDR2 (germline): SGHRS, YFSETQ. The CDR3 length is 15 residues. CDR3 coding DNA: TGCGCCAGCAGACCTACAGGGCTTTCTAATCAGCCCCAGCATTTT. This gives the protein CASRPTGLSNQPQHF.

This rearrangement joins TRBV11-2 to TRBJ1-1; maybe TRBD1 (6 bases). The ends were cut back, 7 bases at V and 0 bases at J, with 15 bases in the middle. From germline, CDR1 is SGHAT and CDR2 FQNNGV. CDR3 length equals 15 residues. In DNA, the CDR3 is TGTGCCAGCAATTTCAGGGGACACCTGAACACTGAAGCTTTCTTT. Amino acid sequence: CASNFRGHLNTEAFF.

This chain links TRBV6-1 with TRBJ1-4; D is possibly TRBD1 (5 bases). V shed 0 bases and J shed 6 bases, with 8 bases lying between them. Germline V CDR1 and CDR2: MNHNS, SASEGT. The CDR3 runs to 14 residues. The CDR3, as DNA: TGTGCCAGCAGTGAAGCTGCCAGGGATGAAAAACTGTTTTTT. Protein: CASSEAARDEKLFF.

The rearrangement joins TRBV29-1 to TRBJ1-2; D is uncertain. V lost 4 bases and J lost 2, with 14 bases in between. The CDR3 is made up of 14 amino acids. The germline V gene encodes CDR1 SQVTM and CDR2 ANQGSEA. Written as DNA, the CDR3 is TGCAGCGTTGTCTCCTCGGGGTTCAACTATGGCTACACCTTC. It specifies CSVVSSGFNYGYTF. The full variable domain, rest sourced from reference TRBV29-1 and TRBJ1-2, is SAVISQKPSRDICQRGTSLTIQCQVDSQVTMMFWYRQQPGQSLTLIATANQGSEATYESGFVIDKFPISRPNLTFSTLTVSNMSPEDSSIYLCSVVSSGFNYGYTFGSGTRLTVV.

This clone was counted a few times. The chain has TRBV18 and TRBJ2-1; D is possibly TRBD1 (6 bases). Trimming pared 4 bases from V and 7 bases from J, leaving 14 bases between. This CDR3 spans 14 amino acids. The germline CDR1 and CDR2 sequences are KGHSH and LQKENI. The CDR3 protein is CASSRFPGANEQFF. The CDR3 DNA is TGTGCCAGCTCACGATTTCCAGGGGCAAATGAGCAGTTCTTC.

This clone was observed a handful of times. In nucleotides, the CDR3 is TGTGCCAGCAGGGGCGGACAGGGGGCGGGCTCACCCCTCCACTTT. Translating it yields CASRGGQGAGSPLHF. V is TRBV2 and J is TRBJ1-6, with 11 nucleotides matching TRBD1. Germline trimming cut 6 bases from V and 10 bases from J; bases unmatched to any gene: 8. The V gene's germline CDR1 is SNHLY and CDR2 FYNNEI. The CDR3 spans 15 residues.

The chain is built from TRBV5-8 and TRBJ1-2; D unclear. V was shortened by 0 bases and J by 10 bases, with 10 bases between the two germline ends. The CDR3 is made up of 12 amino acids. Germline V gene sequence: CDR1 SGHTS, CDR2 YDEGEE. The CDR3 here is CASSLVRRDYTF. Written as DNA, the CDR3 is TGTGCCAGCAGCTTGGTACGGAGGGACTACACCTTC.

V is TRBV6-5 and J is TRBJ1-5; D is ambiguous. The CDR3 extends over 15 amino acids. The V gene lost 7 bases and the J gene lost 0 bases, with 13 bases spanning the gap. Germline values: CDR1 MNHEY, CDR2 SVGAGI. In nucleotides, the CDR3 is TGTGCCAGCACGGCCTCGGGTTATAGCAATCAGCCCCAGCATTTT. Amino acid sequence: CASTASGYSNQPQHF.

The V and J genes are TRBV14 and TRBJ2-7; perhaps TRBD2 as D (6 bases). V lost 0 bases and J 3 bases, leaving 15 bases between the germline ends. Germline lookup yields CDR1 SGHDN and CDR2 FVKESK. The CDR3 extends over 16 amino acids. CDR3 protein: CASSQDSAGRIYEQYF. The CDR3 region has the DNA TGTGCCAGCAGCCAAGATAGTGCGGGGAGAATCTACGAGCAGTACTTC.

V gene TRBV5-4 combines with J gene TRBJ2-3, with D perhaps matching TRBD2 (7 bases). CDR3 length equals 16 residues. Trimming shortened V by 4 bases and J by 0 bases, and 15 bases separated the two germline ends. Germline assignment: CDR1 SGHNT and CDR2 YYREEE (reference sequence). CDR3: CASSGGGGYSTDTQYF. The CDR3 DNA reads TGTGCCAGCAGCGGGGGCGGGGGATATAGCACAGATACGCAGTATTTT.

This chain links TRBV5-1 with TRBJ2-3; a weak D match, TRBD2 (7 bases). This CDR3 comprises 15 residues. The V and J ends lost 2 bases and 3 bases respectively, with 13 bases between them. Germline CDR1 is SGHRS and CDR2 is YFSETQ. DNA for the CDR3: TGCGCCAGCAGCTTCTTAGGGGGGGGGACAGATACGCAGTATTTT. This gives the protein CASSFLGGGTDTQYF.

The J gene is TRBJ2-3, the V gene TRBV5-4; no clear D gene. The V gene's germline CDR1 is SGHNT and CDR2 YYREEE (reference sequence). V shed 3 bases and J shed 0 bases, with 11 bases lying between them. The CDR3 extends over 15 amino acids. The CDR3: CASSSATQSTDTQYF. The CDR3, as DNA: TGTGCCAGCAGCTCGGCGACACAGAGCACAGATACGCAGTATTTT.